These 21 T cell receptor beta chains share one sample of origin, sequenced in a study of cytomegalovirus exposure and HLA in healthy donors. The PCR ran on 60 Vbeta and 13 Jbeta primers. The method was immunoSEQ multiplex PCR; TCRdb's version includes in-frame clones alone and lacks a portion of them. The data hold around 90,000 clones, with under 90% observed a single time. The sequenced material came from PBMCs. The receptors were sampled from a man aged 45-65 years in good health and CMV-seronegative.

This clone was counted between two and nine times. This chain uses TRBV5-4 with TRBJ1-4; 9 bases match TRBD1. CDR1 is SGHNT and CDR2 is YYREEE in the germline V gene (reference sequence). The CDR3 spans 15 residues. V lost 0 bases, J lost 7 bases, and 4 bases stayed unmatched. The CDR3 region has the DNA TGTGCCAGCAGCTTGGCCCCGGACAGGGGTGAAAAACTGTTTTTT. Translation gives CASSLAPDRGEKLFF.

The rearrangement joins TRBV4-3 to TRBJ1-4; tentative D call: TRBD1 (5 bases). The V gene's germline CDR1 is LGHNA and CDR2 YSLEER. The CDR3 totals 16 residues. The V gene lost 0 bases and the J gene lost 2 bases, with 10 bases spanning the gap. The CDR3: CASSQEWGVTNEKLFF. DNA of the CDR3: TGCGCCAGCAGCCAAGAATGGGGGGTGACTAATGAAAAACTGTTTTTT.

This clone was seen more than once but under ten times. The conserved closing phenylalanine or tryptophan is absent in this CDR3, likely reflecting a read error. It is unclear where the CDR3 begins or ends on the DNA, so no DNA is shown, and the CDR3 is as TCRdb lists it. This chain connects TRBV23-1 to TRBJ2-7; the tabulated D call, TRBD2, remains unverified against the DNA. TRBV23-1 is placed among ORFs of uncertain function. The CDR3 length equals 11 residues, ends included. CDR3 sequence reads: CASSPSLTLDP.

Only a few counts were recorded for this clone. The CDR3 sequence is CASSLASFANTGELFF. The CDR3 nucleotides read TGTGCCAGCAGCTTAGCGTCGTTCGCGAACACCGGGGAGCTGTTTTTT. This chain uses TRBV7-3 with TRBJ2-2, with D unresolved. Germline lookup yields CDR1 SGHTA and CDR2 FQGTGA. This CDR3 contains 16 residues. V was shortened by 2 bases and J by 0 bases, with 10 bases between the two germline ends.

The V call is TRBV19, the J call TRBJ2-7, with D possibly matching TRBD1 (6 bases). In germline, CDR1 is LNHDA, CDR2 SQIVND (reference sequence). V was shortened by 6 bases and J by 3 bases, with 9 bases between the two germline ends. CDR3 size: 12 residues. CDR3 residues: CASSVGGYEQYF. In DNA, the CDR3 is TGTGCCAGTAGCGTAGGGGGCTACGAGCAGTACTTC.

This clone occurred a few times. V and J are TRBV5-4 and TRBJ1-2, with D unclear. V was trimmed by 2 bases and J by 2 bases, leaving 7 bases between them. CDR3 length: 13 residues. CDR1 and CDR2 from the germline V gene are SGHNT and YYREEE (reference sequence). For the CDR3, the DNA is TGTGCCAGCAGCTTTACCGGGAACTATGGCTACACCTTC. The encoded protein is CASSFTGNYGYTF.

V and J are TRBV7-2 and TRBJ2-5, with D possibly being TRBD2 (5 bases). CDR1 and CDR2 (germline): SGHTA, FQGNSA. The CDR3 contains 13 residues. V was cut by 8 bases and J by 5 bases, with 15 bases left in between. The CDR3 reads CASGPHGGETQYF. DNA of the CDR3: TGTGCCAGCGGACCTCACGGCGGGGAGACCCAGTACTTC.

The chain is built from TRBV6-5 and TRBJ1-4; TRBD1 might be the D (5 bases). CDR1 MNHEY and CDR2 SVGAGI come from the germline V gene. V lost 7 bases and J 6 bases, leaving 18 bases between the germline ends. The CDR3 is 15 residues long. The chain's CDR3 is CASTPRGRGDEKLFF. CDR3 sequence (DNA): TGTGCCAGCACCCCCCGGGGGAGGGGTGATGAAAAACTGTTTTTT.

V and J are TRBV27 and TRBJ2-7; D may be TRBD2 (6 bases). CDR3 length equals 16 residues. V was clipped by 7 bases and J by 3 bases, with 22 bases between them. Germline V gives CDR1 MNHEY, CDR2 SMNVEV (reference sequence). CDR3 nucleotides: TGTGCCAGCACTGTTTTAAATGAGGTGCGGGACTACGAGCAGTACTTC. This codes for CASTVLNEVRDYEQYF.

Only a few counts were recorded for this clone. The chain carries TRBV7-9 and TRBJ1-1, with TRBD1 identical over 7 bases. V lost 4 bases, J lost 0 bases, and 2 bases stayed unmatched. Germline V gives CDR1 SEHNR, CDR2 FQNEAQ (reference sequence). CDR3 size: 14 residues. CDR3 in DNA: TGTGCCAGCAGCTCCCAGGGGGTGAACACTGAAGCTTTCTTT. Amino acids: CASSSQGVNTEAFF.

As DNA, the CDR3 is TGTGCCAGCAGTTTTTGGGGACAGGGGGCTAACGAGCAGTACTTC. Amino acids: CASSFWGQGANEQYF. The J gene is TRBJ2-7, the V gene TRBV28; 12 nucleotides align to TRBD1. The trim removed 3 bases at V and 5 bases at J, leaving 5 bases unmatched. Germline lookup yields CDR1 MDHEN and CDR2 SYDVKM. The CDR3 loop spans 15 amino acids.

The chain uses TRBV28 and TRBJ1-1; TRBD1 is a possible D gene (5 bases). V dropped 6 bases and J dropped 1 base, with 9 bases sitting between them. Germline lookup yields CDR1 MDHEN and CDR2 SYDVKM. There are 13 residues in the CDR3. The chain's CDR3 is CASSLGQNTEAFF. In nucleotides, the CDR3 is TGTGCCAGCAGCCTCGGACAGAACACTGAAGCTTTCTTT.

This chain joins TRBV5-1 and TRBJ2-3; 8 bases are a match to TRBD1. This CDR3 region has 15 residues. Losses at the gene ends were 0 bases for V and 1 base for J; bases not matched to a gene: 1. Per germline, CDR1 SGHRS and CDR2 YFSETQ. The CDR3 bases are TGCGCCAGCAGCTTGGGACAGGGGCGCACAGATACGCAGTATTTT. This encodes CASSLGQGRTDTQYF.

The V call is TRBV7-9, the J call TRBJ1-3; D is ambiguous. The ends were cut back, 5 bases at V and 4 bases at J, with 9 bases in the middle. The germline gives CDR1 SEHNR, CDR2 FQNEAQ (reference sequence). The CDR3 totals 13 residues. In DNA, the CDR3 is TGTGCCAGCAGCGAGGGTCGGGGAAACACCATATATTTT. It specifies CASSEGRGNTIYF.

J is TRBJ1-5 and V is TRBV28; no firm D call. The CDR3 length is 14 residues. The germline CDR1 and CDR2 sequences are MDHEN and SYDVKM. V was shortened by 3 bases and J by 0 bases, with 6 bases between the two germline ends. The CDR3 is CASSFAGSNQPQHF. CDR3 DNA: TGTGCCAGCAGTTTTGCAGGTAGCAATCAGCCCCAGCATTTT.

This clone has a handful of counts. The chain couples TRBV7-2 to TRBJ1-5; 9 bases map to TRBD1. This CDR3 has 17 residues. The V segment lost 5 bases and the J segment 2 bases; nucleotides outside the gene matches: 10. The V gene's germline CDR1 is SGHTA and CDR2 FQGNSA. The CDR3 sequence is CASSPRIRDRGNQPQHF. Written as DNA, the CDR3 is TGTGCCAGCAGCCCACGGATTAGGGACAGGGGCAATCAGCCCCAGCATTTT.

This clone was recorded a few times. This rearrangement joins TRBV4-1 to TRBJ1-1; possibly TRBD1 for D (5 bases). V was clipped by 0 bases and J by 8 bases, with 13 bases between them. The germline CDR1 and CDR2 sequences are MGHRA and YSYEKL. CDR3 length: 14 residues. The CDR3 here is CASSQDPPDREAFF. The CDR3 nucleotides read TGCGCCAGCAGCCAAGATCCCCCCGACAGAGAAGCTTTCTTT.

The chain combines TRBV28 with TRBJ2-7; D might be TRBD2 (5 bases). Trimming left V 8 bases short and J 6 bases short, with 14 bases between. The germline gives CDR1 MDHEN, CDR2 SYDVKM. CDR3 length: 12 residues. CDR3 amino acids: CASCKRAGEQYF. DNA for the CDR3: TGTGCCAGCTGCAAGAGGGCAGGCGAGCAGTACTTC.

The V and J genes are TRBV27 and TRBJ2-1; TRBD2 might be the D (5 bases). V was cut by 5 bases and J by 6 bases, with 20 bases left in between. The germline V gene encodes CDR1 MNHEY and CDR2 SMNVEV (reference sequence). The CDR3 extends over 16 amino acids. CDR3 sequence: CASSLRAVAPTNEQFF. For the CDR3, the DNA is TGTGCCAGCAGTCTGAGAGCGGTGGCCCCCACCAATGAGCAGTTCTTC.

The chain combines TRBV7-2 with TRBJ2-3; 9 bases align to TRBD2. CDR1 is SGHTA and CDR2 is FQGNSA in the germline V gene. This CDR3 region has 15 residues. V gave up 3 bases and J gave up 6 bases; unmatched junction bases: 7. CDR3 sequence (DNA): TGTGCCAGCAGCTTTTTAGCGGGAGCCGGGGATACGCAGTATTTT. It translates to CASSFLAGAGDTQYF.

This chain connects TRBV6-6 to TRBJ1-2, with D perhaps TRBD1 (6 bases). The V gene's germline CDR1 is MNHNY and CDR2 SVGAGI (reference sequence). The CDR3 runs to 14 residues. The V end lost 5 bases, the J end lost 5 bases, and 15 bases lay between the germline ends. The DNA for the CDR3 is TGTGCCAGCAGTAAACAACAGGGTTCTTATGGCTACACCTTC. Its translation is CASSKQQGSYGYTF.